This record looks at one TCR beta chain sequence and its context. Its target is not known. The sample comes from a study of T cell repertoires in cytomegalovirus infection. For the study at large: Selected CMV epitopes included recently identified HLA-C-restricted ones as well as well-studied HLA-B-restricted ones.

MiXCR, applied by TCRdb to the reads, yields one record per CDR3 protein. The table shows around 300,000 distinct CDR3 sequences, with 22% occurring only once. General observations from the study: CMV-specific TCR beta clonotypes restricted by HLA-C dominated the ex vivo response.

CDR3 length: 15 amino acids. CDR1 is SEHNR and CDR2 is FQNEAQ in the germline V gene (reference sequence). Trimming cost V 1 base and J 2 bases, with 9 bases left between them. The V gene is TRBV7-9, the J gene TRBJ1-3, with a possible D match to TRBD1 (6 bases). This specimen consisted of cultured PBMCs, obtained from culture after CMV antigen stimulation. The origin of this receptor is a human donor in good health (CMV status not recorded). Some clones in this sample may be carry-over from other donors' samples. The CDR3 loop is CASSLEGVTGNTIYF. The CDR3 region has the DNA TGTGCCAGCAGCTTAGAGGGGGTTACTGGAAACACCATATATTTT.